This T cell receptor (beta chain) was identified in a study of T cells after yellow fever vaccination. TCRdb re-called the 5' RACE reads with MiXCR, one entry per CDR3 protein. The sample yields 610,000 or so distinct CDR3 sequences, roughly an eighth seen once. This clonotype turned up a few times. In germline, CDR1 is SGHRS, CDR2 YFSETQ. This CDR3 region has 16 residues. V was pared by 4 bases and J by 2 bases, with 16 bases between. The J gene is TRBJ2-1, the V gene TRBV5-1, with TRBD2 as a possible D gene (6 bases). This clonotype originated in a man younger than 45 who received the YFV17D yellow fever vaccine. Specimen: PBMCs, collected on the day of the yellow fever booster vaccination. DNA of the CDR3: TGCGCCAGCAGCCCCCCGGTGGCTAGCGCCTACAATGAGCAGTTCTTC. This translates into CASSPPVASAYNEQFF. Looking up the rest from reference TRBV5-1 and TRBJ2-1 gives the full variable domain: KAGVTQTPRYLIKTRGQQVTLSCSPISGHRSVSWYQQTPGQGLQFLFEYFSETQRNKGNFPGRFSGRQFSNSRSEMNVSTLELGDSALYLCASSPPVASAYNEQFFGPGTRLTVL.